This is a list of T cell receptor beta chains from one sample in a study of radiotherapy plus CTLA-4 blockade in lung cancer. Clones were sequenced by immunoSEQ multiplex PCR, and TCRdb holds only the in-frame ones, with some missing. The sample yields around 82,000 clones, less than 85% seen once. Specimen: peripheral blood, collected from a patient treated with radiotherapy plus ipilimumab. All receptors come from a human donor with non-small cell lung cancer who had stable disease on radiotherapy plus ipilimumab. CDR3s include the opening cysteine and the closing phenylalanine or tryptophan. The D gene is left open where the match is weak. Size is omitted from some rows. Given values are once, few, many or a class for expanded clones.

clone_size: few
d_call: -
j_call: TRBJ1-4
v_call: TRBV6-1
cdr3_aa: CASILGGVSEKLFF
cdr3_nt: TGTGCCAGCATCCTAGGGGGGGTTAGTGAAAAACTGTTTTTT

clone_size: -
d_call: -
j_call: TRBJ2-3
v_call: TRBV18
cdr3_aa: CASSRTADTQYF
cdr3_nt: TGTGCCAGCTCGCGGACAGCCGATACGCAGTATTTT

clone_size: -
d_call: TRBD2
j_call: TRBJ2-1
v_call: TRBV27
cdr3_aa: CASSLSGRAGDEQFF
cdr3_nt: TGTGCCAGCAGTTTGAGCGGGAGGGCCGGGGATGAGCAGTTCTTC

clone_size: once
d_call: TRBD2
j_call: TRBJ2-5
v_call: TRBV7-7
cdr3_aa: CASSLAGVQETQYF
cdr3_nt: TGTGCTAGCAGCTTAGCGGGGGTCCAAGAGACCCAGTACTTC

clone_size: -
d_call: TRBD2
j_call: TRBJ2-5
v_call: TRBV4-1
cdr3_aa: CASSQVGTSGGPLQETQYF
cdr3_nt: TGCGCCAGCAGCCAAGTCGGGACTAGCGGGGGGCCCCTCCAAGAGACCCAGTACTTC

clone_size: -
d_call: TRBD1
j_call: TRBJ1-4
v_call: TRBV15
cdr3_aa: CATSRSGTGWATNEKLFF
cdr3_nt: TGTGCCACCAGCAGGTCCGGGACAGGGTGGGCAACTAATGAAAAACTGTTTTTT

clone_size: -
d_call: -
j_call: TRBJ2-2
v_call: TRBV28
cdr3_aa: CASARVGELFF
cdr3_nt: TGTGCCAGTGCACGAGTCGGGGAGCTGTTTTTT

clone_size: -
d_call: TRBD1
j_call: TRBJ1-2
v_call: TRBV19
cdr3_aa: CASLRTGGNGYTF
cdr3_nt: TGTGCCAGTCTCAGGACAGGGGGCAATGGCTACACCTTC

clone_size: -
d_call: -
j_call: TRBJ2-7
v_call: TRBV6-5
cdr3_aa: CASSYTREYEQYF
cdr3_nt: TGTGCCAGCAGTTACACGAGGGAGTACGAGCAGTACTTC

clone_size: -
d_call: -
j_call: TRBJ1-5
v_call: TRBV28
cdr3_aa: CASSLTGLWEPQHF
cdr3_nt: TGTGCCAGCAGTTTGACAGGACTCTGGGAGCCCCAGCATTTT

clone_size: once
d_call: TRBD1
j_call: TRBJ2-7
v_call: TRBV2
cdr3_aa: CASSEALGTGGYEQYF
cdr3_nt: TGTGCCAGCAGTGAAGCCCTTGGGACAGGGGGCTACGAGCAGTACTTC

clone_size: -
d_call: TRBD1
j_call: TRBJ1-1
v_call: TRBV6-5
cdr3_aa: CASSSDRDVNTEAFF
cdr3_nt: TGTGCCAGCAGTTCCGACAGGGATGTTAACACTGAAGCTTTCTTT

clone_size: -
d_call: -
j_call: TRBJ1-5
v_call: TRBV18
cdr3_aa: CASSPSGNNQPQHF
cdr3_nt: TGTGCCAGCTCACCATCCGGAAACAATCAGCCCCAGCATTTT

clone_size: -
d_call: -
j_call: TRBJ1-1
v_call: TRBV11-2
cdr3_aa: CASRAFGHSNTEAFF
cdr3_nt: TGTGCCAGCAGAGCCTTCGGGCACTCGAACACTGAAGCTTTCTTT

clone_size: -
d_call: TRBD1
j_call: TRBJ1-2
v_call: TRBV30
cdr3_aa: CAWSGTGFSYTF
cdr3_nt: TGTGCCTGGAGTGGGACAGGGTTCAGCTACACCTTC

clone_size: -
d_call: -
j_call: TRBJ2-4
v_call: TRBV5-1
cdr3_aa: CASSLRPDVGKNIQYF
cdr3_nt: TGCGCCAGCAGCTTGCGACCTGATGTGGGCAAAAACATTCAGTACTTC

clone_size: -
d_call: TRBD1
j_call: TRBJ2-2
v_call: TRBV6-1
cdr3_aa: CATDDRGYGTGELFF
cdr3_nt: TGTGCCACCGACGACAGGGGTTATGGCACCGGGGAGCTGTTTTTT

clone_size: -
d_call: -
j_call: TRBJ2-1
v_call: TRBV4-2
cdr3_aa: CASSQPGPGGNEQFF
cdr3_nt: TGTGCCAGCAGCCAACCGGGCCCCGGAGGGAATGAGCAGTTCTTC

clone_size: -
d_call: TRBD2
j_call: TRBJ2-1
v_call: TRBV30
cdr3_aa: CAWSRGGSYNEQFF
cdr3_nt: TGTGCCTGGAGTAGGGGCGGGAGCTACAATGAGCAGTTCTTC

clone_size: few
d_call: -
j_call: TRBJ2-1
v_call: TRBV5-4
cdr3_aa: CASSSRRGRNEQFF
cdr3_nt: TGTGCCAGCAGCTCCAGGCGAGGGCGGAATGAGCAGTTCTTC

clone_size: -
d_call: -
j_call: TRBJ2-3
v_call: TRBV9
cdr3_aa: CASSVGGHNLDTQYF
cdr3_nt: TGTGCCAGCAGCGTAGGAGGACACAACTTAGATACGCAGTATTTT

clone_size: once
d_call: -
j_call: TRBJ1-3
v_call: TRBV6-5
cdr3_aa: CASSRGTTPGNTIYF
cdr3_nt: TGTGCCAGCAGTCGGGGGACGACCCCTGGAAACACCATATATTTT

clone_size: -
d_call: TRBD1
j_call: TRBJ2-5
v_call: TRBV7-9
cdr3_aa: CASSLRQGPRQETQYF
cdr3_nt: TGTGCCAGCAGCCTCCGACAGGGACCCAGACAAGAGACCCAGTACTTC

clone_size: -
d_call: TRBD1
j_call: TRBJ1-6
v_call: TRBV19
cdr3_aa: CATVQGPRNSPLHF
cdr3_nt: TGTGCCACCGTACAGGGGCCGAGAAATTCACCCCTCCACTTT

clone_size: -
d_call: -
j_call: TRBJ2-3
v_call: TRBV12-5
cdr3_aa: CASGLGQSWNTQYF
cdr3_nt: TGTGCTAGTGGTTTGGGGCAGTCCTGGAATACGCAGTATTTT

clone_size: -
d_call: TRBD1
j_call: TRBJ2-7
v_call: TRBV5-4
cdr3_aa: CASSVRDSYEQYF
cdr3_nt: TGTGCCAGCAGCGTCCGGGACAGCTACGAGCAGTACTTC

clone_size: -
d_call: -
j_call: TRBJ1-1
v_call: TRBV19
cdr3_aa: CASSFLQGVAEAFF
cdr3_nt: TGTGCCAGTAGCTTCCTACAGGGAGTCGCTGAAGCTTTCTTT

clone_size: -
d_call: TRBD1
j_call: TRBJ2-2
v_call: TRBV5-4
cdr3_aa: CASSLAHRGKNTGELFF
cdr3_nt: TGTGCCAGCAGCTTGGCCCACAGGGGAAAAAACACCGGGGAGCTGTTTTTT

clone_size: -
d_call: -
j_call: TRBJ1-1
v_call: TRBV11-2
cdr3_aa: CASKQGFGFPEAFF
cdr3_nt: TGTGCCAGCAAACAGGGTTTTGGGTTCCCTGAAGCTTTCTTT

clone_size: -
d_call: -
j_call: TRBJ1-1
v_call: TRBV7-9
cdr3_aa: CAVNRRGTEAFF
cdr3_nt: TGTGCCGTAAATCGGCGAGGGACTGAAGCTTTCTTT

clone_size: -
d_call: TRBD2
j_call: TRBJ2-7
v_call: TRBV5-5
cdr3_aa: CASSGLATGEQYF
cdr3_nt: TGTGCCAGCAGCGGACTAGCGACGGGTGAGCAGTACTTC

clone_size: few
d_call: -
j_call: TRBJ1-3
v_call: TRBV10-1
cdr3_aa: CASSDSGLRSGNTIYF
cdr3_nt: TGCGCCAGCAGTGATTCGGGACTCCGCTCTGGAAACACCATATATTTT

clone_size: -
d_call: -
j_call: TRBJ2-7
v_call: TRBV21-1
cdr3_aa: CASSKLDGYEQYF
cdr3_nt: TGTGCCAGCAGCAAACTGGATGGCTACGAGCAGTACTTC

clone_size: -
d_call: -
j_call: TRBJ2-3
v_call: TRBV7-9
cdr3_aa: CASSFPDTQYF
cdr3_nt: TGTGCCAGCAGCTTTCCCGATACGCAGTATTTT

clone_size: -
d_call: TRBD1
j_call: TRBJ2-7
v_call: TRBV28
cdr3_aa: CASSSPGTGGSYEQYF
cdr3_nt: TGTGCCAGCAGTTCTCCCGGGACAGGGGGCTCATACGAGCAGTACTTC

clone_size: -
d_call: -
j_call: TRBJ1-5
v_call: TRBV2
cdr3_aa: CASSEMGRNQPQHF
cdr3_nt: TGTGCCAGCAGTGAAATGGGGCGCAATCAGCCCCAGCATTTT

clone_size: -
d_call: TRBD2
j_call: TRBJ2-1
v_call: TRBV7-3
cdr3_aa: CASSPGGTSYNEQFF
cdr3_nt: TGTGCCAGCAGCCCGGGGGGGACCTCCTACAATGAGCAGTTCTTC

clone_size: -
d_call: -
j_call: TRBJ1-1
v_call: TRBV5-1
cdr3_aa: CASSLLRPNTEAFF
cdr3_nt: TGCGCCAGCAGCTTGTTAAGACCGAACACTGAAGCTTTCTTT

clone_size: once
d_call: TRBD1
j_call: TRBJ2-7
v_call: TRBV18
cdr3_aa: CASSIQGHEQYF
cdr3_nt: TGTGCCAGCTCAATACAGGGGCACGAGCAGTACTTC

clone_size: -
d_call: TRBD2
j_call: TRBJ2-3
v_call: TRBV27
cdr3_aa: CASSTPGGGGLAHTDTQYF
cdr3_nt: TGTGCCAGCAGTACTCCGGGAGGGGGAGGTCTCGCGCACACAGATACGCAGTATTTT

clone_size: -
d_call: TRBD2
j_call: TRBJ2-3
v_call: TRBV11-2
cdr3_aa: CASSSGLAEDTQYF
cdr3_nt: TGTGCCAGCAGCTCTGGACTAGCGGAAGATACGCAGTATTTT

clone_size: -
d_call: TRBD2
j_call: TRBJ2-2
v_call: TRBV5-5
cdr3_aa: CASSSGLAATNTGELFF
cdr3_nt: TGTGCCAGCAGCTCCGGACTAGCCGCGACGAACACCGGGGAGCTGTTTTTT

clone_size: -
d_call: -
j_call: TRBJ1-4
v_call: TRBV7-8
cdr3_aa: CASSLEQASNEKLFF
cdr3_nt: TGTGCCAGCAGCTTAGAACAGGCTTCTAATGAAAAACTGTTTTTT

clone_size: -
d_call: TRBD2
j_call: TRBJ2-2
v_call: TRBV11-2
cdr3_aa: CASSLISGGIGELFF
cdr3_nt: TGTGCCAGCAGCTTGATTAGCGGGGGTATCGGGGAGCTGTTTTTT

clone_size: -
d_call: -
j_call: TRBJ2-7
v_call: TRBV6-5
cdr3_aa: CASTQGRGEVFF
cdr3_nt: TGTGCCAGCACCCAGGGCAGAGGGGAGGTTTTCTTC

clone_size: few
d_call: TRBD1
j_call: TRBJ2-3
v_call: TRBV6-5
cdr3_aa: CASSRTGANTQYF
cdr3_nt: TGTGCCAGCAGTAGAACAGGGGCAAATACGCAGTATTTT

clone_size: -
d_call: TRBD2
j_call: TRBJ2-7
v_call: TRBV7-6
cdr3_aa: CASSPLSGGAFYEQYF
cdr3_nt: TGTGCCAGCAGCCCCCTGAGCGGGGGGGCCTTCTACGAGCAGTACTTC

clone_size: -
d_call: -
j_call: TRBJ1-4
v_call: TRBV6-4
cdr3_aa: CASSAYGTVGEKLFF
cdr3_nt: TGTGCCAGCAGTGCCTACGGTACGGTGGGTGAAAAACTGTTTTTT

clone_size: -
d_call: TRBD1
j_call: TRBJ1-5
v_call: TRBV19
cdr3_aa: CASSFQGAASNQPQHF
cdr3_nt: TGTGCCAGCTCCTTTCAGGGGGCGGCTAGCAATCAGCCCCAGCATTTT

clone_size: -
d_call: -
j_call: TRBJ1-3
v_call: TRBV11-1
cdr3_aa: CASSSGRDSGNTIYF
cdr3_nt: TGTGCCAGCAGCTCTGGACGCGACTCTGGAAACACCATATATTTT

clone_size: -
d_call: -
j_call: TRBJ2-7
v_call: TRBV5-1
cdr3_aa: CASSLDIAEQYF
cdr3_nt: TGCGCCAGCAGCCTGGACATTGCGGAGCAGTACTTC

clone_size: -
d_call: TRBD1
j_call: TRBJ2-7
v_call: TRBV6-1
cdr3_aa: CASSASGTAYEQYF
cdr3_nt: TGTGCCAGCAGCGCCTCTGGGACAGCCTACGAGCAGTACTTC

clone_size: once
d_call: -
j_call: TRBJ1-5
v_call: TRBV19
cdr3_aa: CASSIVDQPQHF
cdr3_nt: TGTGCCAGTAGTATAGTGGATCAGCCCCAGCATTTT

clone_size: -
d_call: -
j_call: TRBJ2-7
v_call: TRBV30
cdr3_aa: CACQNRIPLFEQYF
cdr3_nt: TGTGCCTGCCAAAATCGAATCCCCCTATTCGAGCAGTACTTC

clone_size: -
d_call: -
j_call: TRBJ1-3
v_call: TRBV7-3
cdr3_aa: CASSLRGLGGAGNTIYF
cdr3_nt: TGTGCCAGCAGCCTCCGTGGTCTTGGAGGCGCTGGAAACACCATATATTTT

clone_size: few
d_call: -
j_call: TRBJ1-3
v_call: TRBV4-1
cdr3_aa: CASSQGGLTPGGNTIYF
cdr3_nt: TGCGCCAGCAGCCAAGGAGGTTTGACCCCTGGGGGAAACACCATATATTTT

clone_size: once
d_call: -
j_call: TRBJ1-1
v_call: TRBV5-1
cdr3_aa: CASSNGNTEAFF
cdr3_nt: TGCGCCAGCAGTAACGGGAACACTGAAGCTTTCTTT

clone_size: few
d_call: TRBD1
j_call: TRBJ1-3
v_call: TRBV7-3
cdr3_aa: CASSSGTGGSAGNTIYF
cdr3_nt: TGTGCCAGCAGCTCCGGGACAGGGGGCAGCGCTGGAAACACCATATATTTT

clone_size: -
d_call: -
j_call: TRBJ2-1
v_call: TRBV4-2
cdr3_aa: CASSRNWDEQFF
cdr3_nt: TGTGCCAGCAGCCGCAATTGGGATGAACAGTTCTTC

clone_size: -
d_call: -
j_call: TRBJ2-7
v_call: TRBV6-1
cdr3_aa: CASRVRVGYYEQYF
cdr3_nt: TGTGCCAGCAGAGTAAGGGTGGGATACTACGAGCAGTACTTC